The source of this TCR beta chain is a study of OX40 agonist ivuxolimab in advanced cancers. TCRdb's table, derived via immunoSEQ multiplex PCR, lists solely in-frame clones and lacks some. The sample carries about 73,000 clones, over 80% recorded once. The CDR3 spans 20 residues. Germline CDR1 reads SGHRS; CDR2 reads YFSETQ. After removal of 2 bases from V and 0 bases from J, the junction contained 17 bases not matched to a gene. This clone has a single count. Sequenced here: CD4+ or CD8+ T cells sorted from blood, sampled in a trial of the OX40 agonist ivuxolimab. The V gene is TRBV5-1, the J gene TRBJ2-5; 9 nucleotides match TRBD2. The clonotype originates from an adult with an advanced solid tumor such as melanoma, head and neck, liver or kidney cancer. CDR3 bases: TGCGCCAGCAGCTTAAAAGATAGCGGGAGTTTATCCCCCCACCAAGAGACCCAGTACTTC. Protein product: CASSLKDSGSLSPHQETQYF.